This TCR beta chain was found in a study of identical twins. MiXCR, run by TCRdb on the 5' RACE reads, gives a single entry per CDR3 protein. The sample contains roughly 720,000 distinct CDR3 sequences, 15% to 20% of which appear only once. This CDR3 comprises 11 residues. In germline, CDR1 is SGDLS, CDR2 YYNGEE. V gave up 7 bases and J gave up 9 bases, with 8 bases separating them. Notes on the study in general: Instead of following the same donors, the conclusions were based on cross-sectional statistical analysis.

As to this clonotype: Its antigen is currently unknown.

These data were likewise used in another study, on T cells expressing NK-cell markers.

Sample: PBMCs. This chain connects TRBV9 to TRBJ2-6; D is possibly TRBD2 (5 bases). The sequence derives from a woman between 18 and 29 years old in good health. The CDR3 loop reads CASLGGNVLTF. CDR3 nucleotides: TGTGCCAGCCTCGGAGGCAACGTCCTGACTTTC.